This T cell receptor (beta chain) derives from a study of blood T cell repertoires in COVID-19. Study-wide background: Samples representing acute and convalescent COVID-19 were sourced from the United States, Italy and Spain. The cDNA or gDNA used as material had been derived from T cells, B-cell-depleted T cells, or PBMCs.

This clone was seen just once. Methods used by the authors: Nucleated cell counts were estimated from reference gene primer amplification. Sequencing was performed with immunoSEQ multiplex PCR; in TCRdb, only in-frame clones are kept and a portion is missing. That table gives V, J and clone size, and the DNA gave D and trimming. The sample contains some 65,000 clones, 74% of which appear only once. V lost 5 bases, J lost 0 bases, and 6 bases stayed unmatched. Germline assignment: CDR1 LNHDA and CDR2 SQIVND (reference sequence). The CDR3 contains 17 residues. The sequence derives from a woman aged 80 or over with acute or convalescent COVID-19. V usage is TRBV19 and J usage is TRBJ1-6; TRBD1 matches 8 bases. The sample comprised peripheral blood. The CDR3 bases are TGTGCCAGTAGTGTCAGTCAGGGGGCCTCCTATAATTCACCCCTCCACTTT. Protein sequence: CASSVSQGASYNSPLHF.